Below, one T cell receptor beta chain is given with its context. It has no known antigen specificity. Per-base quality was not reported, and no clone a single base away is much larger than it. These data are taken from a study of T-cell reconstitution after alpha-beta-depleted transplantation in children (dated by TCRdb to between 2015 and 2016). General notes on the study: T-cell immune reconstitution after TCRalphabeta/CD19-depleted allogeneic hematopoietic cell transplantation in children was quantitatively tracked in the study by means of TCR repertoire profiling. Results the study describes overall, beyond this receptor: In some patients, high TCRbeta diversity at day 60 was attributed to recipient T cells and intrathymic progenitors that had survived conditioning. The frequencies of hyperexpanded clones fell over the following months, and after one year, T-cell counts and TCRbeta diversity were mostly attributed to newly produced T cells. About two months after transplant, the apparently early recovery of alphabetaT-cell counts reportedly depended on just several hundred clones that had expanded rapidly and came from non-depleted graft cells.

Inclusive of the bounding cysteine and phenylalanine, the CDR3 is 14 residues long. The retained sequence is limited to the CDR3, 42 bases, with the frame set at the first base. CDR1 and CDR2, per the germline V gene, are SGHRS and YFSETQ. The junction carries 10 bases between V and J, which are trimmed by 9 bases and 0 bases respectively. The sample's treatment or condition, from its label and the paper: allogeneic hematopoietic cell transplantation with graft depleted of TCRalphabeta T cells and CD19 B cells. The transplant recipients were children given TCRalphabeta/CD19-depleted allogeneic hematopoietic cell grafts. The library relied on PCR. Sequenced using an Illumina HiSeq 2500. Molecular barcoding was employed in the preparation of TCR libraries, with unique molecular identifiers being used to normalize TCRbeta repertoire quantification. TCRdb took the public reads, trimmed them with fastp at Q25, ran MiXCR for clone calling and kept in-frame beta chains. Rows with a matching CDR3 protein are joined into one entry that keeps the most common DNA and genes. Across this sample there are 75,000 to 90,000 distinct CDR3 sequences, with less than 15% seen only once. The top ten clonotypes cover around 26% of the sample.

The sequence links TRBV5-1 to TRBJ2-6; a confident D gene designation cannot be given. The TCR sequence derives from a male patient under 10 years old who had a stem cell transplant for acute lymphoblastic leukemia, so the T cells may come from the graft donor. The input for sequencing was PBMCs, mostly from graft donor cells, taken 180 days after TCRalphabeta/CD19-depleted stem cell transplant. The CDR3 reads CATVVISGANVLTF. The nucleotide sequence reads as follows: TGCGCCACCGTGGTGATCTCTGGGGCCAACGTCCTGACTTTC. The full variable domain, completed from the reference TRBV5-1 and TRBJ2-6 proteins outside the CDR3, reads KAGVTQTPRYLIKTRGQQVTLSCSPISGHRSVSWYQQTPGQGLQFLFEYFSETQRNKGNFPGRFSGRQFSNSRSEMNVSTLELGDSALYLCATVVISGANVLTFGAGSRLTVL.